The 22 T cell receptor beta chains given below trace back to one sample, sequenced in a study of blood T cell repertoires in COVID-19. Data came from immunoSEQ multiplex PCR; TCRdb stores just in-frame clones and leaves some out. The profile shows some 400,000 clones, roughly 90% of them singletons. Material: PBMCs or T cells enriched from blood (not recorded which). The receptor set was obtained from a woman aged 25 to 39 who had recovered from COVID-19.

The J gene is TRBJ1-1, the V gene TRBV18; D is unresolved. The ends were cut back, 0 bases at V and 5 bases at J, with 13 bases in the middle. The CDR3 runs to 15 residues. CDR1 KGHSH and CDR2 LQKENI come from the germline V gene. The CDR3 DNA reads TGTGCCAGCTCACCACCGACCAGCCGAGGGACTGAAGCTTTCTTT. It encodes CASSPPTSRGTEAFF.

V gene TRBV7-2 combines with J gene TRBJ2-1; D remains unclear. The CDR3 runs 16 residues. Trimming took off 6 bases at V and 0 bases at J, with 15 bases between the two ends. Germline CDR1 SGHTA, CDR2 FQGNSA. CDR3 coding DNA: TGTGCCAGCAGACCGATCGACTTGAGCTCCTACAATGAGCAGTTCTTC. Translation: CASRPIDLSSYNEQFF.

The chain couples TRBV2 to TRBJ2-2; the D is unclear. Trimming left V 3 bases short and J 9 bases short, with 5 bases between. Germline V gene data show CDR1 as SNHLY and CDR2 as FYNNEI. This CDR3 region has 11 residues. For the CDR3, the DNA is TGTGCCAGCAGTGACGGTTGGGAGCTGTTTTTT. Translating gives CASSDGWELFF.

The chain carries TRBV7-2 and TRBJ1-1; 10 bases are shared with TRBD1. V shed 4 bases, J shed 11 bases, and the junction held 10 bases outside the gene matches. Per the germline V gene, CDR1 is SGHTA and CDR2 is FQGNSA. The CDR3 runs to 14 residues. The CDR3 sequence is CASSSGTGVPGAFF. The CDR3 DNA is TGTGCCAGCAGCTCCGGGACAGGGGTCCCTGGCGCTTTCTTT.

This sequence joins TRBV27 and TRBJ2-5; tentatively, D is TRBD2 (5 bases). CDR3 size: 16 residues. Trimming pared 6 bases from V and 2 bases from J, leaving 19 bases between. CDR1 and CDR2 from the germline V gene are MNHEY and SMNVEV (reference sequence). The CDR3 DNA reads TGTGCCAGCAGACCACTGAGCGGAGGTATTCAAGAGACCCAGTACTTC. Translation: CASRPLSGGIQETQYF.

This clone showed up just a few times. The chain carries TRBV29-1 and TRBJ1-1; possible D gene TRBD1, 6 bases. The CDR3 has 16 amino acids. The germline V gene encodes CDR1 SQVTM and CDR2 ANQGSEA. Between the trimmed V and J ends, which lost 4 bases and 4 bases, there was a span of 22 bases. CDR3 sequence (DNA): TGCAGCGTTGTAGCCCCCAACACAGGGCTGAGCACTGAAGCTTTCTTT. This gives the protein CSVVAPNTGLSTEAFF.

The CDR3 DNA reads TGTGCCAGCAGTTTCGCACCTCTAGCGGGAGGGAGGGAGACCCAGTACTTC. Its protein is CASSFAPLAGGRETQYF. V is TRBV27 and J is TRBJ2-5; 12 bases fit TRBD2. This CDR3 has 17 residues. V was clipped by 3 bases and J by 5 bases; unmatched bases: 10. Germline CDR1 MNHEY, CDR2 SMNVEV (reference sequence).

This sequence joins TRBV7-3 and TRBJ1-2; D gene unclear. CDR3 length equals 18 residues. The germline CDR1 and CDR2 sequences are SGHTA and FQGTGA. The V gene lost 0 bases and the J gene lost 8 bases, with 25 bases spanning the gap. The CDR3, as DNA: TGTGCCAGCAGCTTAACGGCGGAGGCTACCGTCTATGGTGAGGGCTACACCTTC. It specifies CASSLTAEATVYGEGYTF.

This chain links TRBV10-3 with TRBJ2-5; 14 positions agree with TRBD2. CDR1 is ENHRY, CDR2 SYGVKD, per germline. The trim removed 3 bases at V and 5 bases at J, leaving 5 bases unmatched. This CDR3 is built from 16 residues. The CDR3 DNA is TGTGCCATCAGTGACCCCGGGACTAGCGGGAGTGAGACCCAGTACTTC. It specifies CAISDPGTSGSETQYF.

The chain combines TRBV11-1 with TRBJ2-4; TRBD1 is a possible D gene (6 bases). With 5 bases removed from V and 5 bases from J, the gap between germline ends came to 16 bases. CDR1 is SGHAT, CDR2 FQDESV, per germline (reference sequence). The CDR3 loop spans 15 amino acids. This CDR3 is CASSRDRDTENIQYF. DNA of the CDR3: TGTGCCAGCAGCCGAGACCGGGACACAGAAAACATTCAGTACTTC.

The sample holds one count of this clone. The chain couples TRBV27 to TRBJ2-3; D might be TRBD2 (7 bases). V lost 1 base and J 4 bases, leaving 12 bases between the germline ends. The CDR3 is 15 residues long. Germline V gene lookup returns CDR1 MNHEY and CDR2 SMNVEV (reference sequence). Here the CDR3 reads CASSLLRGGADTQYF. The CDR3 nucleotides are TGTGCCAGCAGTTTATTAAGAGGGGGGGCAGATACGCAGTATTTT.

The V gene is TRBV5-1, the J gene TRBJ2-7, with TRBD1 matching over 7 bases. CDR1 and CDR2 (germline): SGHRS, YFSETQ. Losses at the gene ends were 4 bases for V and 2 bases for J; bases not matched to a gene: 6. This CDR3 region has 14 residues. The CDR3 loop is CASSRQGAAYEQYF. CDR3 nucleotide sequence: TGCGCCAGCAGCAGACAGGGTGCTGCCTACGAGCAGTACTTC.

V is TRBV6-6 and J is TRBJ2-5; D possibly corresponds to TRBD1 (6 bases). Trimming left V 5 bases short and J 5 bases short, with 24 bases between. Germline CDR1 reads MNHNY; CDR2 reads SVGAGI (reference sequence). The CDR3 consists of 17 residues. For the CDR3, the DNA is TGTGCCAGCAGTCGATCCCCACAATTGGGGGCGAGGGAGACCCAGTACTTC. This sequence encodes CASSRSPQLGARETQYF.

This chain connects TRBV10-3 to TRBJ2-1; perhaps TRBD2 as D (6 bases). Germline V gene sequence: CDR1 ENHRY, CDR2 SYGVKD. The CDR3 extends over 13 amino acids. Trimming shortened V by 8 bases and J by 4 bases, and 12 bases separated the two germline ends. Here the CDR3 reads CAILAEPYNEQFF. In DNA, the CDR3 is TGTGCCATCTTAGCGGAACCATACAATGAGCAGTTCTTC.

CDR3 DNA: TGTGCCAGCAGCGTCAGGGTGAAAGCCACAGATACGCAGTATTTT. The encoded protein is CASSVRVKATDTQYF. This chain joins TRBV9 and TRBJ2-3, with D tentatively TRBD1 (5 bases). This CDR3 has 15 residues. CDR1 and CDR2 from the germline V gene are SGDLS and YYNGEE. Between the trimmed V and J ends, which lost 2 bases and 2 bases, there was a span of 12 bases.

The chain employs TRBV5-1 and TRBJ1-1; D might be TRBD1 (6 bases). The length of the CDR3 is 14 residues. Germline V CDR1 and CDR2: SGHRS, YFSETQ. Trimming removed 5 bases at V and 8 bases at J, with 19 bases between. CDR3 DNA: TGCGCCAGCAGGCGTGTTCCGGGACACCCAGAAGCTTTCTTT. This translates into CASRRVPGHPEAFF.

The V and J genes are TRBV12-5 and TRBJ2-7, with D tentatively TRBD2 (6 bases). The V end was cut by 6 bases, the J end by 3 bases, with 12 bases between. The CDR3 has 13 amino acids. The germline V gene encodes CDR1 LGHNT and CDR2 FRNRAP. This chain's CDR3 is CASGGGRDYEQYF. CDR3 bases: TGTGCTAGTGGGGGGGGACGGGACTACGAGCAGTACTTC. Full variable domain (missing parts from reference TRBV12-5 and TRBJ2-7): DARVTQTPRHKVTEMGQEVTMRCQPILGHNTVFWYRQTMMQGLELLAYFRNRAPLDDSGMPKDRFSAEMPDATLATLKIQPSEPRDSAVYFCASGGGRDYEQYFGPGTRLTVT.

This rearrangement joins TRBV7-9 to TRBJ2-1; 9 nucleotides agree with TRBD2. The germline V gene encodes CDR1 SEHNR and CDR2 FQNEAQ (reference sequence). This CDR3 has 16 amino acids. J was trimmed by 8 bases and V by 4 bases; bases with no gene match: 12. CDR3 residues: CASSYGAGGLSDEQFF. The CDR3 DNA sequence: TGTGCCAGCAGCTACGGAGCGGGAGGCCTCTCCGATGAGCAGTTCTTC.

The V and J genes are TRBV7-9 and TRBJ2-3, with D hard to call. CDR3 length: 11 amino acids. Looked up from germline, CDR1 is SEHNR and CDR2 is FQNEAQ (reference sequence). Trimming left V 4 bases short and J 5 bases short, with 4 bases between. DNA for the CDR3: TGTGCCAGCAGCTCCCAAGATACGCAGTATTTT. Translating gives CASSSQDTQYF.

This sequence joins TRBV7-2 and TRBJ2-1; the D gene is possibly TRBD2 (5 bases). The CDR3 runs to 13 residues. Germline V gene sequence: CDR1 SGHTA, CDR2 FQGNSA. V was cut by 0 bases and J by 7 bases, with 7 bases left in between. The CDR3 DNA follows: TGTGCCAGCAGCTTAGCCCCGGGGAATGAGCAGTTCTTC. Translation gives CASSLAPGNEQFF.

The rearrangement uses TRBV6-5 and TRBJ2-7; TRBD1 is a possible D gene (6 bases). V was trimmed by 8 bases and J by 2 bases, leaving 13 bases between them. In germline, CDR1 is MNHEY, CDR2 SVGAGI. This CDR3 has 13 residues. The DNA for the CDR3 is TGTGCCAGCCATCGGGACAAGACCTACGAGCAGTACTTC. Amino acid sequence: CASHRDKTYEQYF.

This chain joins TRBV19 and TRBJ2-7, with 9 bases lining up with TRBD1. This CDR3 has 15 amino acids. V dropped 5 bases and J dropped 3; count of bases not matched to a gene: 8. Germline V gene sequence: CDR1 LNHDA, CDR2 SQIVND (reference sequence). CDR3 in DNA: TGTGCCAGTAGTTCAGGGACAGGGAAATACTACGAGCAGTACTTC. It is translated as CASSSGTGKYYEQYF. The full variable domain, with the rest looked up from reference TRBV19 and TRBJ2-7, is DGGITQSPKYLFRKEGQNVTLSCEQNLNHDAMYWYRQDPGQGLRLIYYSQIVNDFQKGDIAEGYSVSREKKESFPLTVTSAQKNPTAFYLCASSSGTGKYYEQYFGPGTRLTVT.